The rows below give T cell receptor beta chains drawn from one sample of a study of T cells in tuberculosis. Sequencing was performed with immunoSEQ multiplex PCR; in TCRdb, only in-frame clones are kept and a portion is missing. The table shows more than 45,000 clones, with nearly 90% occurring only once. Sequenced input: CD1b-GMM tetramer-negative cells sorted from PBMCs. These receptor sequences come from an adult woman with latent tuberculosis. Both conserved end residues are part of each CDR3. The D gene is left open where the match is weak. Size is omitted from some rows. Given values are once, few, many or a class for expanded clones.

TRBD1,NA,TRBV27,TRBJ1-1,TGTGCCAGCAGTGGACAGGGGGAAGCTTTCTTT,CASSGQGEAFF
NA,few,TRBV7-9,TRBJ1-5,TGTGCCAGCAGCCAGGACAATCAGCCCCAGCATTTT,CASSQDNQPQHF
NA,NA,TRBV28,TRBJ2-7,TGTGCCAGCAGTTTGCCCGGGGGTAACTACGAGCAGTACTTC,CASSLPGGNYEQYF
NA,NA,TRBV7-9,TRBJ1-3,TGTGCCAGCAGCTCCCAGAGACGGAGCTCTGGAAACACCATATATTTT,CASSSQRRSSGNTIYF
TRBD2,NA,TRBV7-9,TRBJ2-3,TGTGCCAGCAGCTTAGGACTAGCGGGCACAGATACGCAGTATTTT,CASSLGLAGTDTQYF
TRBD1,NA,TRBV7-9,TRBJ1-1,TGTGCCAGCAGCTCGCAGGGGGTGTTAGACAAAGCTTTCTTT,CASSSQGVLDKAFF
TRBD2,NA,TRBV4-1,TRBJ2-3,TGCGCCAGCAGCCTCAGGACTAGCGGAAACACAGATACGCAGTATTTT,CASSLRTSGNTDTQYF
NA,NA,TRBV7-9,TRBJ2-2,TGTGCCAGCAGCTTAGGCAGGGCCAGCACCGGGGAGCTGTTTTTT,CASSLGRASTGELFF
NA,NA,TRBV19,TRBJ2-2,TGTGCCAGTAGCAAACATGGTGTCCCGGAGCTGTTTTTT,CASSKHGVPELFF
NA,NA,TRBV27,TRBJ1-2,TGTGCCAGCAGTTTGGGGCTTAACTATGGCTACACCTTC,CASSLGLNYGYTF
TRBD2,NA,TRBV7-2,TRBJ2-7,TGTGCCAGCAGACATAGCGGGACTTTGTACTCCTACGAGCAGTACTTC,CASRHSGTLYSYEQYF
TRBD1,NA,TRBV27,TRBJ2-7,TGTGCCAGCAGTAATCAAGCCGGGACAGGGCCCTACGAGCAGTACTTC,CASSNQAGTGPYEQYF
NA,NA,TRBV2,TRBJ2-1,TGTGCCAGCAGGTACGACAGCAAGAAGGATGAGCAGTTCTTC,CASRYDSKKDEQFF
NA,once,TRBV6-5,TRBJ1-2,TGTGCCAGCAGCCCGGACAGAAATTACTATGGCTACACCTTC,CASSPDRNYYGYTF
TRBD1,NA,TRBV5-4,TRBJ2-3,TGTGCCAGCAGCTTAACAGGGGCAGATACGCAGTATTTT,CASSLTGADTQYF
NA,NA,TRBV11-1,TRBJ2-7,TGTGCCAGCAGCCTCATGCGAGCGGCGGGGCGGGCCGAGCAGTACTTC,CASSLMRAAGRAEQYF
NA,NA,TRBV18,TRBJ2-7,TGTGCCAGCTCACCCGTAACCTACGAGCAGTACTTC,CASSPVTYEQYF
NA,NA,TRBV7-2,TRBJ1-1,TGTGCCAGCAGCCCTCGGGGTGGGAACACTGAAGCTTTCTTT,CASSPRGGNTEAFF
NA,NA,TRBV30,TRBJ1-5,TGTGCCTGGAGTGAAACTACAGGCTTACGAAATCAGCCCCAGCATTTT,CAWSETTGLRNQPQHF
NA,NA,TRBV7-9,TRBJ2-7,TGTGCCAGCAGCTTACCTGGGGACACTACCTACGAGCAGTACTTC,CASSLPGDTTYEQYF
NA,NA,TRBV5-1,TRBJ2-7,TGCGCCAGCAGCTACTCCGACCTACCAAGGGGCACCTACGAGCAGTACTTC,CASSYSDLPRGTYEQYF
NA,NA,TRBV18,TRBJ1-5,TGTGCCAGCTCTGCCGAGGACTATAGCAATCAGCCCCAGCATTTT,CASSAEDYSNQPQHF